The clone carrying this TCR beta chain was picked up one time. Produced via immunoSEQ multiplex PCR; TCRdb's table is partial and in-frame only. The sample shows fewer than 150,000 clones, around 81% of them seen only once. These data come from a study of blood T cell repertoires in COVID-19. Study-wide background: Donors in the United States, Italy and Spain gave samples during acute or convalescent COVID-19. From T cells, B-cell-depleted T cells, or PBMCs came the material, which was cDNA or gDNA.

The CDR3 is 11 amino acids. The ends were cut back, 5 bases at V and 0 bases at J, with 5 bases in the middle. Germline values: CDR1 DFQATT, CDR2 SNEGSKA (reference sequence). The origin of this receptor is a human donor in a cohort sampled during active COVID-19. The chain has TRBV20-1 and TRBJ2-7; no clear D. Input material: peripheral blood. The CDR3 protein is CSALSSYEQYF. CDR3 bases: TGCAGTGCTCTCAGCTCCTACGAGCAGTACTTC.